Each of the 22 T cell receptor beta chains below was sequenced from the same sample in a study of CD8+ T cells in alopecia areata. Once RNA had been extracted, it was reverse transcribed into cDNA to act as the sequencing template. The data were produced by immunoSEQ multiplex PCR, yet TCRdb's version contains in-frame clones alone and is incomplete. There are roughly 250,000 clones in the sample; under 80% occur only once, and 1% to 1.5% lies in the top ten. Sequenced material: CD4+ T cells sorted from blood, taken at week 0. The receptors here all came from a human donor with alopecia areata.

The V gene is TRBV19, the J gene TRBJ1-3, with D hard to call. Trimming removed 4 bases from V and 2 bases from J, with 6 bases in between. Germline CDR1 and CDR2: LNHDA and SQIVND (reference sequence). The CDR3 covers 13 residues. The CDR3 DNA reads as TGTGCCAGTAGTACCCAACCTGGAAACACCATATATTTT. It encodes CASSTQPGNTIYF.

J is TRBJ1-5 and V is TRBV5-6, with 7 bases aligning to TRBD1. The CDR3 runs 16 residues. J lost 0 bases, V lost 8 bases, and 11 bases had no gene match. Per the germline V gene, CDR1 is SGHDT and CDR2 is YYEEEE. The CDR3 loop reads CARELGQVDSNQPQHF. The CDR3 DNA follows: TGTGCCAGAGAACTCGGACAGGTCGATAGCAATCAGCCCCAGCATTTT.

V is TRBV6-5 and J is TRBJ1-1, with TRBD1 matching 7 bases. CDR1 is MNHEY, CDR2 SVGAGI, per germline. This CDR3 spans 12 amino acids. V was clipped by 6 bases and J by 11 bases; unmatched bases: 9. The CDR3 protein is CASSLTGAEAFF. CDR3 DNA sequence: TGTGCCAGCAGCCTAACAGGGGCAGAGGCTTTCTTT.

The rearrangement uses TRBV5-4 and TRBJ2-7, with D perhaps TRBD1 or TRBD2 (5 bases each). The CDR3 loop spans 15 amino acids. Trimming took off 2 bases at V and 0 bases at J, with 12 bases between the two ends. CDR1 SGHNT and CDR2 YYREEE come from the germline V gene (reference sequence). The CDR3 reads CASSFGTASSYEQYF. For the CDR3, the DNA is TGTGCCAGCAGCTTTGGGACGGCCAGCTCCTACGAGCAGTACTTC.

This rearrangement joins TRBV2 to TRBJ1-2; D is uncertain. This CDR3 spans 10 amino acids. The V gene's germline CDR1 is SNHLY and CDR2 FYNNEI. The germline V and J ends were trimmed by 8 bases and 8 bases, with 9 bases remaining between them. The CDR3 here is CASAVEGYTF. The CDR3 nucleotides are TGTGCCAGCGCCGTGGAGGGCTACACCTTC.

The chain carries TRBV29-1 and TRBJ2-5; D is possibly TRBD1 (6 bases). Trimming pared 7 bases from V and 9 bases from J, leaving 18 bases between. The CDR3 runs 12 residues. Germline lookup yields CDR1 SQVTM and CDR2 ANQGSEA. The CDR3 loop is CSARTGPGAQYF. The CDR3 nucleotides are TGCAGCGCTCGGACCGGCCCAGGGGCCCAGTACTTC.

The rearrangement uses TRBV25-1 and TRBJ2-7; 10 nucleotides match TRBD1. The trim removed 6 bases at V and 4 bases at J, leaving 6 bases unmatched. The CDR3 has 14 amino acids. Germline values: CDR1 MGHDK, CDR2 SYGVNS. This CDR3 reads CASSAGTGAYEQYF. For the CDR3, the DNA is TGTGCCAGCAGCGCCGGGACAGGGGCTTACGAGCAGTACTTC.

This clone was detected a few times. The chain recombines TRBV29-1 with TRBJ2-3; 9 positions agree with TRBD1. Germline CDR1 reads SQVTM; CDR2 reads ANQGSEA. V gave up 5 bases and J gave up 3 bases; unmatched junction bases: 3. The CDR3 totals 13 residues. CDR3 DNA: TGCAGCGTTAAGGGACAGGGTACAGATACGCAGTATTTT. It is translated as CSVKGQGTDTQYF.

CDR3: CASRRPGRSYRKLFF. CDR3 DNA sequence: TGCGCCAGCAGGCGGCCGGGACGGAGTTATCGAAAACTGTTTTTT. The genes are TRBV4-1 and TRBJ1-4; TRBD1 is a possible D gene (5 bases). Germline CDR1 reads MGHRA; CDR2 reads YSYEKL. Trimming pared 6 bases from V and 10 bases from J, leaving 21 bases between. The CDR3 has 15 amino acids.

This clone was seen only a few times. The chain has TRBV29-1 and TRBJ1-5; TRBD1 matches at 7 bases. This CDR3 contains 13 residues. With V trimmed by 6 bases and J by 3 bases, 5 bases remained unmatched. Germline V gene data show CDR1 as SQVTM and CDR2 as ANQGSEA. This CDR3 reads CSVGTASNQPQHF. CDR3 in DNA: TGCAGCGTGGGGACAGCTTCCAATCAGCCCCAGCATTTT.

The CDR3 bases are TGCGCCAGCAGCCTACTGTGGGGGGACTATGGCTACACCTTC. It yields the protein CASSLLWGDYGYTF. The chain employs TRBV4-1 and TRBJ1-2; D possibly corresponds to TRBD1 (5 bases). The V end lost 4 bases, the J end lost 3 bases, and 12 bases lay between the germline ends. This CDR3 is built from 14 residues. The germline gives CDR1 MGHRA, CDR2 YSYEKL.

This clone was recorded once. The CDR3, as DNA: TGCAGCGTTGGTAGGCTAGCGGGTGAGACCCAGTACTTC. As protein: CSVGRLAGETQYF. This chain links TRBV29-1 with TRBJ2-5, with 8 bases lining up with TRBD2. The germline V gene encodes CDR1 SQVTM and CDR2 ANQGSEA. With 4 bases clipped from V and 5 bases from J, the junction kept 6 bases outside the gene matches. This CDR3 has 13 residues.

V is TRBV29-1 and J is TRBJ2-3; D is perhaps TRBD1 (6 bases). The V end lost 6 bases, the J end lost 4 bases, and 11 bases lay between the germline ends. The germline gives CDR1 SQVTM, CDR2 ANQGSEA. The CDR3 loop spans 12 amino acids. DNA for the CDR3: TGCAGCGTCATCGGACAGCCAGATACGCAGTATTTT. It is translated as CSVIGQPDTQYF.

CDR3 in amino acids: CASSWTGTVLNEQFF. In DNA, the CDR3 is TGTGCCAGCAGCTGGACCGGGACGGTCCTCAATGAGCAGTTCTTC. The rearrangement uses TRBV5-4 and TRBJ2-1; D may match TRBD1 or TRBD2 (5 bases each). Trimming took off 3 bases at V and 6 bases at J, with 16 bases between the two ends. The CDR3 consists of 15 residues. From germline, CDR1 is SGHNT and CDR2 YYREEE (reference sequence).

This chain uses TRBV10-2 with TRBJ2-5, with a weak D call TRBD2 (6 bases). With 5 bases removed from V and 5 bases from J, the gap between germline ends came to 12 bases. Germline-derived CDR1 and CDR2 are WSHSY and SAAADI. CDR3 length: 13 residues. CDR3 nucleotides: TGCGCCAGCAGTCCGACTAGGAGGGAGACCCAGTACTTC. Its translation: CASSPTRRETQYF.

This chain joins TRBV5-1 and TRBJ1-2; tentative D call: TRBD1 (5 bases). The V end was cut by 0 bases, the J end by 8 bases, with 8 bases between. CDR3 length: 12 amino acids. Germline values: CDR1 SGHRS, CDR2 YFSETQ. The CDR3 sequence: CASSLAGTGYTF. In nucleotides, the CDR3 is TGCGCCAGCAGCTTGGCAGGGACCGGCTACACCTTC. Full variable domain (remainder filled in from reference TRBV5-1 and TRBJ1-2): KAGVTQTPRYLIKTRGQQVTLSCSPISGHRSVSWYQQTPGQGLQFLFEYFSETQRNKGNFPGRFSGRQFSNSRSEMNVSTLELGDSALYLCASSLAGTGYTFGSGTRLTVV.

This clone was seen a few times. The chain employs TRBV7-9 and TRBJ2-5; TRBD2 matches 9 bases. The V and J ends lost 5 bases and 4 bases, in that order; junction bases with no gene match: 2. The CDR3 runs 13 residues. Germline loops: CDR1 SEHNR, CDR2 FQNEAQ (reference sequence). CDR3 protein: CASSAAGGETQYF. CDR3 nucleotide sequence: TGTGCCAGCAGCGCAGCGGGGGGAGAGACCCAGTACTTC.

The chain employs TRBV5-6 and TRBJ2-5; a weak D match, TRBD2 (5 bases). Germline V gene lookup returns CDR1 SGHDT and CDR2 YYEEEE. The CDR3 totals 16 residues. V was cut by 0 bases and J by 5 bases, with 17 bases left in between. CDR3 loop: CASSLGPPGLGETQYF. Written as DNA, the CDR3 is TGTGCCAGCAGCTTGGGGCCGCCGGGATTAGGGGAGACCCAGTACTTC.

The genes are TRBV23-1 and TRBJ1-5, with D perhaps TRBD1 (6 bases). TRBV23-1 is assigned to the ORF class and has an uncertain function. The CDR3 loop spans 17 amino acids. V lost 2 bases, J lost 6 bases, and 20 bases lay in between. Here the CDR3 reads CASSQRGSRALAQPQHF. Written as DNA, the CDR3 is TGCGCCAGCAGTCAAAGGGGGTCCCGCGCCTTAGCTCAGCCCCAGCATTTT.

For this clone: The same CDR3 can be traced to other DNA sequences in this sample. This chain connects TRBV20-1 to TRBJ2-1; no clear D gene. The CDR3 spans 11 residues. Germline-derived CDR1 and CDR2 are DFQATT and SNEGSKA (reference sequence). Trimming cost V 3 bases and J 4 bases, with 4 bases left between them. The DNA of the CDR3 is TGCAGTGCTAGGCCTTACAATGAGCAGTTCTTC. Amino acid sequence: CSARPYNEQFF.

The gene calls are TRBV9 and TRBJ2-5; 7 bases align to TRBD2. The CDR3 loop spans 16 amino acids. Germline V gene data show CDR1 as SGDLS and CDR2 as YYNGEE. The trim removed 2 bases at V and 2 bases at J, leaving 9 bases unmatched. As DNA, the CDR3 is TGTGCCAGCAGCGTCGGAGGTGGTAGCGGGCAAGAGACCCAGTACTTC. It translates to CASSVGGGSGQETQYF. Filled out from reference TRBV9 and TRBJ2-5, the complete variable domain reads DSGVTQTPKHLITATGQRVTLRCSPRSGDLSVYWYQQSLDQGLQFLIQYYNGEERAKGNILERFSAQQFPDLHSELNLSSLELGDSALYFCASSVGGGSGQETQYFGPGTRLLVL.

The CDR3 sequence is CASSLTGQGYTF. The CDR3 region has the DNA TGCGCCAGCAGCTTGACAGGCCAAGGCTACACCTTC. V gene TRBV5-1 combines with J gene TRBJ1-2; D is perhaps TRBD1 (5 bases). Trimming cost V 1 base and J 8 bases, with 9 bases left between them. The CDR3 loop spans 12 amino acids. Germline values: CDR1 SGHRS, CDR2 YFSETQ.